This passage covers 18 T cell receptor beta chains from one sample sequenced in a study of Ad26.COV2.S vaccination and SARS-CoV-2 variants (dated by TCRdb to the early 2020s). The treatment or condition label corresponds to: about 20 received Ad26.COV2.S at low or high dose, single or two shots; 5 received placebo; per-sample allocation not given. For vaccine and placebo recipients, the sequenced repertoires came from samples collected on day 63 after the first injection. Library method: the immunoSEQ multiplex PCR assay. TCRdb provides this immuneACCESS table in a form limited to in-frame rearrangements. Some clones are lacking; in checked studies, under half of them reflect an unresolved V gene, and why the rest are absent is not known. Recorded for this sample are about 400,000 clones; roughly 85% of them occurred a single time. The top ten hold just under 7.5% of the sample. The specimen was peripheral blood, collected in a trial of Ad26.COV2.S vaccine versus placebo. These receptors were obtained from a person between 18 and 65 years old who received the Ad26.COV2.S COVID-19 vaccine or a placebo.

The chain links TRBV20-1 to TRBJ2-4; D may be TRBD1 or TRBD2 (5 bases each). The CDR3 totals 10 residues. Germline assignment: CDR1 DFQATT and CDR2 SNEGSKA (reference sequence). In nucleotides, the CDR3 is TGCAGGGGACCGGATTTTGATCAGTACTTC. This sequence encodes CRGPDFDQYF.

The chain carries TRBV11-1 and TRBJ2-4; tentatively, D is TRBD1 (6 bases). V shed 4 bases and J shed 8 bases, with 15 bases lying between them. From germline, CDR1 is SGHAT and CDR2 FQDESV (reference sequence). The CDR3 contains 14 residues. CDR3 nucleotide sequence: TGTGCCAGCAGCTCAAGAGGGTCAGGGGACATTCAGTACTTC. Translating gives CASSSRGSGDIQYF.

In this sample, this clone turned up once. This rearrangement joins TRBV30 to TRBJ2-1; either TRBD1 or TRBD2 may fit D (5 bases each). V was pared by 0 bases and J by 9 bases, with 15 bases between. CDR1 is GTSNPN and CDR2 is SVGIG in the germline V gene (reference sequence). The CDR3 is made up of 14 amino acids. This CDR3 is CAWSVMGPMGEQFF. The CDR3, as DNA: TGTGCCTGGAGTGTAATGGGACCCATGGGTGAGCAGTTCTTC.

The chain carries TRBV7-9 and TRBJ1-4; possible D gene TRBD1, 6 bases. Trimming left V 5 bases short and J 10 bases short, with 17 bases between. The V gene's germline CDR1 is SEHNR and CDR2 FQNEAQ (reference sequence). The CDR3 has 14 amino acids. The CDR3 DNA follows: TGTGCCAGCAGCCCTATCGACAGGTCCGGAAAACTGTTTTTT. Protein product: CASSPIDRSGKLFF.

V usage is TRBV7-3 and J usage is TRBJ1-6; TRBD1 matches at 9 bases. The germline V gene encodes CDR1 SGHTA and CDR2 FQGTGA. CDR3 size: 14 residues. The junction had 5 bases not matched to a gene; V was cut back by 5 bases and J by 9 bases. CDR3 region: CASSRDRAGSPLHF. For the CDR3, the DNA is TGTGCCAGCAGCCGGGACAGGGCGGGTTCACCCCTCCACTTT.

The chain couples TRBV3-1 (or the pseudogene TRBV3-2) to TRBJ2-3; a possible D gene is TRBD1 (7 bases). With 4 bases removed from V and 10 bases from J, the gap between germline ends came to 21 bases. The CDR3 is 15 residues long. CDR1 is LGHDT and CDR2 is YNNKEL in the germline V gene (reference sequence). Written as DNA, the CDR3 is TGTGCCAGCAGCCGGGGTTTTGACCTCAGGGGGGCGCAGTATTTT. Translating gives CASSRGFDLRGAQYF.

Here the CDR3 reads CASSLRQGSQPQHF. CDR3 coding DNA: TGTGCCAGCAGCCTCCGACAGGGAAGTCAGCCCCAGCATTTT. The chain carries TRBV7-2 and TRBJ1-5; 7 bases map to TRBD1. Germline V lookup: CDR1 SGHTA, CDR2 FQGNSA. After removal of 5 bases from V and 6 bases from J, the junction contained 7 bases not matched to a gene. This CDR3 comprises 14 residues.

The chain links TRBV19 to TRBJ1-2, with a weak D call TRBD1 (5 bases). The V and J ends lost 5 bases and 4 bases respectively, with 17 bases between them. Looked up from germline, CDR1 is LNHDA and CDR2 is SQIVND (reference sequence). This CDR3 contains 15 residues. CDR3 amino acids: CASSPGVGAGYGYTF. In DNA, the CDR3 is TGTGCCAGTAGTCCCGGGGTCGGGGCTGGCTATGGCTACACCTTC.

V is TRBV12-3 or TRBV12-4 and J is TRBJ1-2, with no clear D. Trimming took off 7 bases at V and 8 bases at J, with 11 bases between the two ends. This CDR3 has 11 amino acids. The CDR3 sequence: CASTLGGGYTF. The DNA for the CDR3 is TGTGCCAGCACCTTAGGAGGCGGCTACACCTTC.

This clone occurred a few times. The DNA of the CDR3 is TGTGCCAGCTCACCATTAGGGACTAGCGCTTTCGGATACGAGCAGTACTTC. As protein: CASSPLGTSAFGYEQYF. The chain has TRBV18 and TRBJ2-7, with TRBD2 identical over 10 bases. The J segment lost 4 bases and the V segment lost 2 bases, leaving 11 bases of the junction unmatched. Germline assignment: CDR1 KGHSH and CDR2 LQKENI. CDR3 length equals 17 residues.

This clone has a handful of counts. This chain connects TRBV7-9 to TRBJ2-1, with D uncertain. V gave up 5 bases and J gave up 4 bases, with 18 bases separating them. CDR3 size: 16 residues. The germline V gene encodes CDR1 SEHNR and CDR2 FQNEAQ (reference sequence). CDR3 amino acids: CASSPVGSKKYNEQFF. The DNA for the CDR3 is TGTGCCAGCAGCCCCGTAGGGTCCAAAAAATACAATGAGCAGTTCTTC.

The chain recombines TRBV28 with TRBJ2-5; D may match TRBD1 or TRBD2 (5 bases each). V lost 8 bases to trimming and J lost 2 bases, with 15 bases between them. This CDR3 is built from 14 residues. The V gene's germline CDR1 is MDHEN and CDR2 SYDVKM. The CDR3 is CASFSPGRQETQYF. The CDR3 DNA reads TGTGCCAGCTTTTCCCCGGGACGGCAAGAGACCCAGTACTTC.

The rearrangement uses TRBV5-4 and TRBJ1-3; D not resolved. CDR3 length: 16 residues. Germline CDR1 and CDR2: SGHNT and YYREEE (reference sequence). V lost 0 bases to trimming and J lost 0 bases, with 10 bases between them. CDR3 sequence: CASSLGDKISGNTIYF. The CDR3 DNA reads TGTGCCAGCAGCTTGGGAGATAAAATCTCTGGAAACACCATATATTTT. Using reference TRBV5-4 and TRBJ1-3 for the parts outside the CDR3, the full variable domain is ETGVTQSPTHLIKTRGQQVTLRCSSQSGHNTVSWYQQALGQGPQFIFQYYREEENGRGNFPPRFSGLQFPNYSSELNVNALELDDSALYLCASSLGDKISGNTIYFGEGSWLTVV.

V is TRBV27 and J is TRBJ2-7; 7 positions agree with TRBD2. Trimming took 7 bases from V and 6 from J; bases not matched to a gene: 0. The CDR3 covers 10 residues. Germline lookup yields CDR1 MNHEY and CDR2 SMNVEV (reference sequence). In DNA form, the CDR3 reads TGTGCCAGCACGGGGGGCGAGCAGTACTTC. Translating it yields CASTGGEQYF.

The rearrangement links TRBV3-1 (or the pseudogene TRBV3-2) to TRBJ1-3; no definite D call. The germline gives CDR1 LGHDT, CDR2 YNNKEL (reference sequence). CDR3 length: 14 amino acids. The V end was cut by 3 bases, the J end by 0 bases, with 6 bases between. The CDR3 here is CASSQHSSGNTIYF. The CDR3, as DNA: TGTGCCAGCAGCCAGCACAGCTCTGGAAACACCATATATTTT.

The rearrangement links TRBV7-9 to TRBJ1-2, with TRBD1 identical over 10 bases. This CDR3 has 15 amino acids. Trimming cost V 4 bases and J 4 bases; bases outside gene matches: 6. CDR1 and CDR2 (germline): SEHNR, FQNEAQ (reference sequence). CDR3 loop: CASSSSDRGSYGYTF. CDR3 bases: TGTGCCAGCAGCTCATCGGACAGGGGGTCCTATGGCTACACCTTC.

This chain uses TRBV12-3 or TRBV12-4 with TRBJ2-3, with unresolved D. With 2 bases removed from V and 3 bases from J, the gap between germline ends came to 3 bases. This CDR3 contains 12 residues. The CDR3 coding sequence is TGTGCCAGCAGTTTAATGACAGATACGCAGTATTTT. This codes for CASSLMTDTQYF.

The V call is TRBV5-1, the J call TRBJ2-5, with D unclear. Germline CDR1 reads SGHRS; CDR2 reads YFSETQ. Trimming took 4 bases from V and 4 from J, leaving 14 bases between them. The CDR3 totals 14 residues. DNA for the CDR3: TGCGCCAGCAGCGCCGTTTTGTCGAGAGAGACCCAGTACTTC. Residues: CASSAVLSRETQYF. Filled out from reference TRBV5-1 and TRBJ2-5, the complete variable domain reads KAGVTQTPRYLIKTRGQQVTLSCSPISGHRSVSWYQQTPGQGLQFLFEYFSETQRNKGNFPGRFSGRQFSNSRSEMNVSTLELGDSALYLCASSAVLSRETQYFGPGTRLLVL.